These T cell receptor beta chains were read from a single sample in a study of blood T cell repertoires in COVID-19. Clones were sequenced by immunoSEQ multiplex PCR, and TCRdb holds only the in-frame ones, with some missing. The sample records about 120,000 clones, around 89% being singletons. Input material: peripheral blood. The receptors stem from a man between 65 and 79 years old with active or convalescent COVID-19. CDR3s include the opening cysteine and the closing phenylalanine or tryptophan. D genes are given only for firm matches. Size is stated for part of the rows, as once, few or many counts, or as a class when the clone is expanded.

cdr3_aa: CASSKTGQETQYF
cdr3_nt: TGTGCCAGCAGCAAGACAGGCCAAGAGACCCAGTACTTC
clone_size: -
v_call: TRBV6-5
j_call: TRBJ2-5
d_call: -

cdr3_aa: CASSTGGPTDTQYF
cdr3_nt: TGTGCTAGCTCGACAGGGGGCCCGACAGATACGCAGTATTTT
clone_size: -
v_call: TRBV12-5
j_call: TRBJ2-3
d_call: TRBD1

cdr3_aa: CASSGDVPEAFF
cdr3_nt: TGTGCCAGCAGCGGAGATGTCCCTGAAGCTTTCTTT
clone_size: -
v_call: TRBV3-1/TRBV3-2
j_call: TRBJ1-1
d_call: -

cdr3_aa: CASSMDRVTYNEQFF
cdr3_nt: TGTGCCAGTAGTATGGACAGGGTGACATACAATGAGCAGTTCTTC
clone_size: -
v_call: TRBV19
j_call: TRBJ2-1
d_call: TRBD1

cdr3_aa: CASSLGEIYEQYF
cdr3_nt: TGTGCCAGCAGTTTAGGAGAAATCTACGAGCAGTACTTC
clone_size: -
v_call: TRBV28
j_call: TRBJ2-7
d_call: -

cdr3_aa: CASLLEQYF
cdr3_nt: TGTGCCAGCCTCCTCGAGCAGTACTTC
clone_size: -
v_call: TRBV6-7
j_call: TRBJ2-7
d_call: -

cdr3_aa: CASSPQGQGVYMEQFF
cdr3_nt: TGTGCCAGCAGCCCGCAGGGTCAGGGGGTTTACATGGAGCAGTTCTTC
clone_size: -
v_call: TRBV11-3
j_call: TRBJ2-1
d_call: TRBD1

cdr3_aa: CASRLRGLTEAFF
cdr3_nt: TGTGCCAGCAGACTCAGGGGGTTAACTGAAGCTTTCTTT
clone_size: -
v_call: TRBV2
j_call: TRBJ1-1
d_call: TRBD1

cdr3_aa: CASSPAPGFTEAFF
cdr3_nt: TGTGCCAGCTCACCAGCTCCAGGGTTCACTGAAGCTTTCTTT
clone_size: once
v_call: TRBV18
j_call: TRBJ1-1
d_call: -

cdr3_aa: CASSSTGGYSGNTIYF
cdr3_nt: TGTGCCAGCAGTTCGACAGGGGGTTACTCTGGAAACACCATATATTTT
clone_size: -
v_call: TRBV28
j_call: TRBJ1-3
d_call: TRBD1

cdr3_aa: CASSESRTGGADTQYF
cdr3_nt: TGCGCCAGCAGTGAGTCCAGGACAGGGGGTGCAGATACGCAGTATTTT
clone_size: -
v_call: TRBV10-1
j_call: TRBJ2-3
d_call: TRBD1

cdr3_aa: CASSLAPGADEQYF
cdr3_nt: TGTGCCAGCAGCTTAGCTCCGGGAGCAGACGAGCAGTACTTC
clone_size: -
v_call: TRBV7-8
j_call: TRBJ2-7
d_call: -

cdr3_aa: CASSQQGAASYGYTF
cdr3_nt: TGTGCCAGCAGCCAACAGGGGGCGGCCTCCTATGGCTACACCTTC
clone_size: -
v_call: TRBV7-8
j_call: TRBJ1-2
d_call: TRBD1

cdr3_aa: CASNRQGVNEQYF
cdr3_nt: TGTGCCAGCAACCGACAGGGCGTCAACGAGCAGTACTTC
clone_size: -
v_call: TRBV28
j_call: TRBJ2-7
d_call: TRBD1

cdr3_aa: CASSPGAGTGFYGYTF
cdr3_nt: TGTGCCAGCAGCCCGGGCGCCGGGACAGGGTTCTATGGCTACACCTTC
clone_size: -
v_call: TRBV5-8
j_call: TRBJ1-2
d_call: TRBD1

cdr3_aa: CASSYSGQGDTGELFF
cdr3_nt: TGTGCCAGCAGTTACTCGGGACAGGGCGACACCGGGGAGCTGTTTTTT
clone_size: few
v_call: TRBV6-6
j_call: TRBJ2-2
d_call: TRBD1

cdr3_aa: CASRLAGGTYEQYF
cdr3_nt: TGTGCCAGTAGGTTGGCGGGAGGAACCTACGAGCAGTACTTC
clone_size: -
v_call: TRBV19
j_call: TRBJ2-7
d_call: TRBD2

cdr3_aa: CASSLSGFEETQYF
cdr3_nt: TGTGCCAGCAGCTTGAGTGGTTTTGAGGAGACCCAGTACTTC
clone_size: few
v_call: TRBV5-4
j_call: TRBJ2-5
d_call: -

cdr3_aa: CASSQAAAGYEQYF
cdr3_nt: TGCGCCAGCAGTCAAGCGGCAGCGGGCTACGAGCAGTACTTC
clone_size: -
v_call: TRBV23-1
j_call: TRBJ2-7
d_call: -

cdr3_aa: CASTITGLRSGNTIYF
cdr3_nt: TGTGCCAGTACAATAACAGGCCTACGCTCTGGAAACACCATATATTTT
clone_size: -
v_call: TRBV19
j_call: TRBJ1-3
d_call: -

cdr3_aa: CASSVLSSGRAQETQYF
cdr3_nt: TGTGCCAGCAGCGTCCTCTCTAGCGGGAGGGCCCAAGAGACCCAGTACTTC
clone_size: -
v_call: TRBV7-9
j_call: TRBJ2-5
d_call: TRBD2

cdr3_aa: CAISEGQGPNYGYTF
cdr3_nt: TGTGCCATCAGTGAGGGACAGGGCCCCAACTATGGCTACACCTTC
clone_size: -
v_call: TRBV10-3
j_call: TRBJ1-2
d_call: TRBD1

cdr3_aa: CASSLLAGAYEQYF
cdr3_nt: TGTGCCAGCAGTTTATTAGCGGGGGCCTACGAGCAGTACTTC
clone_size: -
v_call: TRBV28
j_call: TRBJ2-7
d_call: TRBD2

cdr3_aa: CSVQQGIGTQYF
cdr3_nt: TGCAGCGTTCAACAGGGGATAGGGACGCAGTACTTC
clone_size: -
v_call: TRBV29-1
j_call: TRBJ2-7
d_call: TRBD1

cdr3_aa: CASSKGREGNTEAFF
cdr3_nt: TGTGCCAGCAGCAAAGGGCGGGAGGGGAACACTGAAGCTTTCTTT
clone_size: -
v_call: TRBV21-1
j_call: TRBJ1-1
d_call: -

cdr3_aa: CASSLLAESYEQYF
cdr3_nt: TGTGCCAGCAGTTTATTGGCGGAATCCTACGAGCAGTACTTC
clone_size: -
v_call: TRBV28
j_call: TRBJ2-7
d_call: -

cdr3_aa: CASSPELAGGREQYF
cdr3_nt: TGTGCCAGCTCACCGGAACTAGCGGGAGGGCGTGAGCAGTACTTC
clone_size: few
v_call: TRBV18
j_call: TRBJ2-7
d_call: TRBD2

cdr3_aa: CASSHSGDGDREGETQYF
cdr3_nt: TGTGCCAGCAGCCACTCGGGCGACGGGGACAGGGAGGGGGAGACCCAGTACTTC
clone_size: once
v_call: TRBV5-6
j_call: TRBJ2-5
d_call: TRBD1

cdr3_aa: CASSLYGFGYTF
cdr3_nt: TGTGCCAGCAGTTTATACGGGTTTGGCTACACCTTC
clone_size: -
v_call: TRBV27
j_call: TRBJ1-2
d_call: -

cdr3_aa: CASSQGGGQPQHF
cdr3_nt: TGTGCCAGCAGCCAAGGGGGCGGCCAGCCCCAGCATTTT
clone_size: -
v_call: TRBV3-1/TRBV3-2
j_call: TRBJ1-5
d_call: -

cdr3_aa: CAISGTGTDGYTF
cdr3_nt: TGTGCCATCAGTGGGACAGGGACTGATGGCTACACCTTC
clone_size: -
v_call: TRBV10-3
j_call: TRBJ1-2
d_call: TRBD1

cdr3_aa: CASSLERFRSNTGELFF
cdr3_nt: TGTGCCAGCAGCTTAGAGCGGTTTAGATCGAACACCGGGGAGCTGTTTTTT
clone_size: -
v_call: TRBV7-9
j_call: TRBJ2-2
d_call: -

cdr3_aa: CASSALGLAGDTQYF
cdr3_nt: TGTGCCAGCAGTGCTTTAGGACTAGCGGGAGACACGCAGTATTTT
clone_size: -
v_call: TRBV27
j_call: TRBJ2-3
d_call: TRBD2

cdr3_aa: CASSKAGMNTGELFF
cdr3_nt: TGTGCCAGCAGTAAAGCGGGAATGAACACCGGGGAGCTGTTTTTT
clone_size: -
v_call: TRBV27
j_call: TRBJ2-2
d_call: TRBD2

cdr3_aa: CASSYDRDRRNGYTF
cdr3_nt: TGTGCCAGCAGTTACGACCGGGACAGGAGAAATGGCTACACCTTC
clone_size: -
v_call: TRBV6-6
j_call: TRBJ1-2
d_call: TRBD1

cdr3_aa: CASSPSGTSGMYQETQYF
cdr3_nt: TGCGCCAGCAGCCCTTCCGGGACTAGCGGAATGTACCAAGAGACCCAGTACTTC
clone_size: -
v_call: TRBV5-1
j_call: TRBJ2-5
d_call: TRBD2

cdr3_aa: CASSVASYEQYF
cdr3_nt: TGTGCCAGCAGTGTAGCGAGCTACGAGCAGTACTTC
clone_size: -
v_call: TRBV25-1
j_call: TRBJ2-7
d_call: -

cdr3_aa: CASSPETGAAFF
cdr3_nt: TGTGCCAGCTCACCGGAGACAGGGGCGGCTTTCTTT
clone_size: -
v_call: TRBV18
j_call: TRBJ1-1
d_call: TRBD1

cdr3_aa: CASSLSIQGLVYGYTF
cdr3_nt: TGTGCCAGCAGTTTATCCATACAGGGTTTGGTCTATGGCTACACCTTC
clone_size: -
v_call: TRBV27
j_call: TRBJ1-2
d_call: -

cdr3_aa: CASSEGDRANIQYF
cdr3_nt: TGTGCCAGCAGTGAGGGGGACAGGGCAAACATTCAGTACTTC
clone_size: -
v_call: TRBV6-1
j_call: TRBJ2-4
d_call: TRBD1

cdr3_aa: CASRLDRTSSYNSPLHF
cdr3_nt: TGTGCCAGCAGGTTGGACAGAACAAGCTCCTATAATTCACCCCTCCACTTT
clone_size: few
v_call: TRBV28
j_call: TRBJ1-6
d_call: -